The 31 T cell receptor beta chains given below trace back to one sample, sequenced in a study of cytomegalovirus exposure and HLA in healthy donors. The method was immunoSEQ multiplex PCR; TCRdb's version includes in-frame clones alone and lacks a portion of them. The sample has 90,000 to 150,000 clones, 85% seen once. Specimen: PBMCs. These receptors all come from a woman aged 30 to 39 in good health and CMV-seronegative.

V gene TRBV7-9 combines with J gene TRBJ1-1; perhaps TRBD1 as D (6 bases). The CDR3 consists of 15 residues. CDR1 and CDR2 from the germline V gene are SEHNR and FQNEAQ (reference sequence). Trimming pared 1 base from V and 4 bases from J, leaving 13 bases between. Here the CDR3 reads CASSLGLGGPTEAFF. The CDR3 nucleotides are TGTGCCAGCAGCTTAGGGCTCGGGGGGCCCACTGAAGCTTTCTTT.

The V and J genes are TRBV11-2 and TRBJ2-2, with 8 bases aligning to TRBD2. This CDR3 spans 15 amino acids. The germline CDR1 and CDR2 sequences are SGHAT and FQNNGV. The ends lost 3 bases at V and 7 bases at J; junction bases unmatched: 7. CDR3 sequence reads: CASSFGSGGLGELFF. Here the CDR3 DNA reads TGTGCCAGCAGCTTTGGGAGCGGGGGCCTCGGGGAGCTGTTTTTT.

This sequence joins TRBV5-1 and TRBJ1-2; perhaps TRBD1 as D (6 bases). CDR3 length: 13 amino acids. Trimming shortened V by 4 bases and J by 6 bases, and 13 bases separated the two germline ends. Germline values: CDR1 SGHRS, CDR2 YFSETQ. The CDR3 here is CASSPGAGDGYTF. In DNA, the CDR3 is TGCGCCAGCAGCCCCGGTGCAGGGGATGGCTACACCTTC. The entire variable domain, with the rest obtained from reference TRBV5-1 and TRBJ1-2, is as follows: KAGVTQTPRYLIKTRGQQVTLSCSPISGHRSVSWYQQTPGQGLQFLFEYFSETQRNKGNFPGRFSGRQFSNSRSEMNVSTLELGDSALYLCASSPGAGDGYTFGSGTRLTVV.

This chain links TRBV27 with TRBJ1-1; 9 bases agree with TRBD1. V lost 6 bases and J lost 4; bases outside the gene matches: 12. There are 16 residues in the CDR3. Germline V gives CDR1 MNHEY, CDR2 SMNVEV (reference sequence). DNA of the CDR3: TGTGCCAGCAGCTACCCCCGACAGGGGGGAGTCACTGAAGCTTTCTTT. Protein sequence: CASSYPRQGGVTEAFF.

The count of this clone is one. This chain joins TRBV5-1 and TRBJ1-3, with D unclear. Trimming removed 7 bases at V and 4 bases at J, with 12 bases between. The CDR3 runs to 13 residues. CDR1 and CDR2 (germline): SGHRS, YFSETQ. The CDR3 protein is CASPFGGGNTIYF. CDR3 sequence (DNA): TGCGCCAGCCCCTTTGGAGGAGGAAACACCATATATTTT.

The chain is built from TRBV5-4 and TRBJ2-7; 9 nucleotides match TRBD2. Losses at the gene ends were 0 bases for V and 9 bases for J; bases not matched to a gene: 10. The CDR3 loop spans 15 amino acids. The germline CDR1 and CDR2 sequences are SGHNT and YYREEE (reference sequence). Written as DNA, the CDR3 is TGTGCCAGCAGCTTGGCCCGCGGGGGGGCCTTATCGCAGTACTTC. Amino acid sequence: CASSLARGGALSQYF.

The chain links TRBV6-1 to TRBJ1-2; D is uncertain. The germline gives CDR1 MNHNS, CDR2 SASEGT. The CDR3 is 14 residues long. V gave up 0 bases and J gave up 3 bases, with 8 bases separating them. CDR3 bases: TGTGCCAGCAGTGAAGCTTCTGGAGACTATGGCTACACCTTC. As protein: CASSEASGDYGYTF.

The chain couples TRBV11-2 to TRBJ2-2, with TRBD2 as a possible D gene (5 bases). With 3 bases removed from V and 0 bases from J, the gap between germline ends came to 5 bases. The CDR3 has 14 amino acids. Germline-derived CDR1 and CDR2 are SGHAT and FQNNGV. The CDR3 DNA sequence: TGTGCCAGCAGCTTGGGAGCGAACACCGGGGAGCTGTTTTTT. It encodes CASSLGANTGELFF.

The CDR3, as DNA: TGTGCCAGCAGCTTAAGACAGGGGGCGGGAGGCTACACCTTC. This encodes CASSLRQGAGGYTF. The rearrangement joins TRBV5-5 to TRBJ1-2, with 10 positions matching TRBD1. This CDR3 is built from 14 residues. CDR1 SGHKS and CDR2 YYEKEE come from the germline V gene (reference sequence). J gave up 8 bases and V 2 bases, and 6 bases lay outside the gene matches.

This chain links TRBV7-3 with TRBJ1-2; 12 nucleotides align to TRBD1. Losses at the gene ends were 3 bases for V and 3 bases for J; bases not matched to a gene: 14. This CDR3 has 19 amino acids. CDR1 is SGHTA and CDR2 is FQGTGA in the germline V gene. The CDR3 loop is CASSFGDRGRRPFHYGYTF. The CDR3 coding sequence is TGTGCCAGCAGCTTTGGGGACAGGGGGCGCCGGCCCTTCCACTATGGCTACACCTTC.

Concerning this clone itself: This same CDR3 is encoded by further DNA sequences in the sample. The J gene is TRBJ2-7, the V gene TRBV6-5, with TRBD1 matching over 9 bases. This CDR3 is 13 amino acids long. Germline values: CDR1 MNHEY, CDR2 SVGAGI. J was trimmed by 4 bases and V by 8 bases; bases with no gene match: 6. The CDR3 is CASSDRGRYEQYF. The CDR3 nucleotides read TGTGCCAGCTCGGACAGGGGAAGGTACGAGCAGTACTTC.

The V and J genes are TRBV4-2 and TRBJ2-2; D remains ambiguous. V gave up 4 bases and J gave up 5 bases, with 11 bases separating them. Germline lookup yields CDR1 LGHNA and CDR2 YNFKEQ. The CDR3 consists of 14 residues. The CDR3 spells CASSRPSATGELFF. The CDR3 bases are TGTGCCAGCAGCCGACCGTCAGCGACCGGGGAGCTGTTTTTT.

This clone was observed once. The chain combines TRBV9 with TRBJ2-3; 9 bases align to TRBD2. CDR3 size: 16 residues. CDR1 is SGDLS and CDR2 is YYNGEE in the germline V gene. After removal of 0 bases from V and 1 base from J, the junction contained 3 bases not matched to a gene. CDR3 in amino acids: CASSVGVAGGTDTQYF. Written as DNA, the CDR3 is TGTGCCAGCAGCGTAGGGGTAGCGGGGGGCACAGATACGCAGTATTTT.

The genes are TRBV9 and TRBJ2-5, with 14 bases fitting TRBD2. V gave up 1 base and J gave up 2 bases; unmatched junction bases: 7. CDR3 length: 18 amino acids. Per germline, CDR1 SGDLS and CDR2 YYNGEE. The CDR3 DNA follows: TGTGCCAGCAGCGTATCACGACTAGCGGGGGGGCCACAAGAGACCCAGTACTTC. Its protein product is CASSVSRLAGGPQETQYF.

The genes are TRBV18 and TRBJ2-7; 8 nucleotides line up with TRBD1. Per germline, CDR1 KGHSH and CDR2 LQKENI. Unmatched junction bases numbered 3, after V lost 8 bases and J lost 3 bases. The CDR3 spans 12 residues. The CDR3 DNA follows: TGTGCCAGCGGACAGGGAATCTACGAGCAGTACTTC. Translating gives CASGQGIYEQYF.

The chain uses TRBV25-1 and TRBJ2-5; tentative D call: TRBD2 (5 bases). The germline gives CDR1 MGHDK, CDR2 SYGVNS. The CDR3 consists of 16 residues. V lost 2 bases, J lost 2 bases, and 15 bases lay in between. CDR3 nucleotides: TGTGCCAGCAGTGAAATGTGGCGGGCACGACAAGAGACCCAGTACTTC. It encodes CASSEMWRARQETQYF.

The rearrangement uses TRBV5-6 and TRBJ1-2, with D maybe TRBD1 (5 bases). The CDR3 consists of 17 residues. Trimming took off 3 bases at V and 4 bases at J, with 22 bases between the two ends. The V gene's germline CDR1 is SGHDT and CDR2 YYEEEE. Here the CDR3 reads CASSSASKGVRGYGYTF. CDR3 sequence (DNA): TGTGCCAGCAGCTCGGCCAGTAAAGGGGTTAGGGGCTATGGCTACACCTTC.

V is TRBV2 and J is TRBJ1-2, with a tentative D call TRBD1 (6 bases). Trimming cost V 5 bases and J 2 bases, with 15 bases left between them. The CDR3 contains 15 residues. In germline, CDR1 is SNHLY, CDR2 FYNNEI. The CDR3 coding sequence is TGTGCCAGCAGTCCGGACAGAGCTGAGAACTATGGCTACACCTTC. Its translation: CASSPDRAENYGYTF.

The CDR3 here is CASSYGLAGGADTQYF. In DNA, the CDR3 is TGTGCCAGCAGTTACGGGCTAGCGGGGGGGGCAGATACGCAGTATTTT. The chain is built from TRBV6-5 and TRBJ2-3, with TRBD2 matching over 12 bases. Germline V gene lookup returns CDR1 MNHEY and CDR2 SVGAGI. The J segment lost 4 bases and the V segment lost 2 bases, leaving 4 bases of the junction unmatched. There are 16 residues in the CDR3.

J is TRBJ1-2 and V is TRBV6-5, with TRBD1 as a possible D gene (5 bases). This CDR3 has 16 residues. Trimming left V 0 bases short and J 7 bases short, with 18 bases between. The germline V gene encodes CDR1 MNHEY and CDR2 SVGAGI. CDR3 sequence reads: CASSYSRQLKRGGYTF. CDR3 in DNA: TGTGCCAGCAGTTACTCGCGACAGTTAAAGAGAGGTGGCTACACCTTC.

This sequence joins TRBV5-6 and TRBJ1-2, with TRBD1 as a possible D gene (5 bases). The CDR3 is made up of 18 amino acids. The germline gives CDR1 SGHDT, CDR2 YYEEEE. Trimming cost V 0 bases and J 0 bases, with 18 bases left between them. This chain's CDR3 is CASSLGWEGRVTNYGYTF. In nucleotides, the CDR3 is TGTGCCAGCAGCTTGGGATGGGAGGGCAGGGTGACTAACTATGGCTACACCTTC.

The chain couples TRBV5-1 to TRBJ2-2; 15 nucleotides match TRBD2. This CDR3 region has 16 residues. The V and J ends lost 4 bases and 5 bases, in that order; junction bases with no gene match: 3. Germline loops: CDR1 SGHRS, CDR2 YFSETQ. The CDR3 here is CASSLGLAGGTGELFF. The CDR3 region has the DNA TGCGCCAGCAGCCTGGGACTAGCGGGGGGAACCGGGGAGCTGTTTTTT.

This chain links TRBV5-6 with TRBJ1-2; a weak D match, TRBD1 (5 bases). The CDR3 totals 14 residues. Per the germline V gene, CDR1 is SGHDT and CDR2 is YYEEEE. Trimming left V 0 bases short and J 1 base short, with 7 bases between. This chain's CDR3 is CASSLAGFNYGYTF. The CDR3 DNA is TGTGCCAGCAGCTTGGCAGGGTTTAACTATGGCTACACCTTC.

The chain uses TRBV5-1 and TRBJ2-7; D not certain. The ends were cut back, 0 bases at V and 2 bases at J, with 12 bases in the middle. This CDR3 has 15 amino acids. Germline CDR1 and CDR2: SGHRS and YFSETQ. The CDR3 DNA reads TGCGCCAGCAGCTTGGCGGCAGGCAATCCCTACGAGCAGTACTTC. Residues: CASSLAAGNPYEQYF.

V and J are TRBV19 and TRBJ1-2; tentative D call: TRBD1 (5 bases). The CDR3 totals 12 residues. Trimming took 4 bases from V and 7 from J, leaving 10 bases between them. CDR1 and CDR2 (germline): LNHDA, SQIVND (reference sequence). Here the CDR3 DNA reads TGTGCCAGTAGTACACCGGGGGGTGGCTACACCTTC. It yields the protein CASSTPGGGYTF.

The chain carries TRBV6-5 and TRBJ2-7; 12 nucleotides align to TRBD2. Germline values: CDR1 MNHEY, CDR2 SVGAGI. The CDR3 spans 14 residues. V lost 8 bases to trimming and J lost 3 bases; unmatched junction nucleotides: 5. The CDR3 DNA reads TGTGCCAGCTCGCCGGGACTAGCGGGCTACGAGCAGTACTTC. Translated: CASSPGLAGYEQYF.

The chain links TRBV7-9 to TRBJ1-2, with D tentatively TRBD1 (6 bases). The V gene's germline CDR1 is SEHNR and CDR2 FQNEAQ (reference sequence). The CDR3 totals 16 residues. The germline V and J ends were trimmed by 5 bases and 4 bases, with 20 bases remaining between them. The CDR3 spells CASSISQGIGVYGYTF. The CDR3 DNA reads TGTGCCAGCAGCATCTCTCAGGGGATAGGGGTCTATGGCTACACCTTC. Together with reference TRBV7-9 and TRBJ1-2, the CDR3 gives the full variable domain: DTGVSQNPRHKITKRGQNVTFRCDPISEHNRLYWYRQTLGQGPEFLTYFQNEAQLEKSRLLSDRFSAERPKGSFSTLEIQRTEQGDSAMYLCASSISQGIGVYGYTFGSGTRLTVV.

The chain is built from TRBV14 and TRBJ1-3, with D hard to call. The germline V gene encodes CDR1 SGHDN and CDR2 FVKESK. The CDR3 extends over 13 amino acids. With 0 bases removed from V and 7 bases from J, the gap between germline ends came to 7 bases. CDR3 DNA sequence: TGTGCCAGCAGCCAAGATTATCGGAACACCATATATTTT. It is translated as CASSQDYRNTIYF. Full variable domain (outside the CDR3, taken from reference TRBV14 and TRBJ1-3): EAGVTQFPSHSVIEKGQTVTLRCDPISGHDNLYWYRRVMGKEIKFLLHFVKESKQDESGMPNNRFLAERTGGTYSTLKVQPAELEDSGVYFCASSQDYRNTIYFGEGSWLTVV.

The rearrangement joins TRBV2 to TRBJ2-2; D is unresolved. The CDR3 has 14 amino acids. V dropped 6 bases and J dropped 5 bases, with 13 bases sitting between them. Germline CDR1 reads SNHLY; CDR2 reads FYNNEI. The CDR3 protein is CASRAPDKTGELFF. The CDR3, as DNA: TGTGCCAGCAGGGCCCCTGATAAGACCGGGGAGCTGTTTTTT.

As regards this clone: An end of the junction does not agree with germline; a read error may underlie this. The rearrangement uses TRBV6-1 and TRBJ1-5; D possibly corresponds to TRBD1 (5 bases). This CDR3 region has 17 residues. Germline lookup yields CDR1 MNHNS and CDR2 SASEGT. The CDR3 here is CASTERQGGLSNQPQHF. CDR3 nucleotides: TGTGCCAGCACTGAACGCCAGGGAGGTTTGAGCAATCAGCCCCAGCATTTT.

V is TRBV11-1 and J is TRBJ2-5; D call uncertain. The ends were cut back, 8 bases at V and 3 bases at J, with 13 bases in the middle. CDR3 length equals 13 residues. The germline V gene encodes CDR1 SGHAT and CDR2 FQDESV (reference sequence). The CDR3 protein is CASAPKRKETQYF. CDR3 coding DNA: TGTGCCAGCGCGCCCAAGCGTAAAGAGACCCAGTACTTC.